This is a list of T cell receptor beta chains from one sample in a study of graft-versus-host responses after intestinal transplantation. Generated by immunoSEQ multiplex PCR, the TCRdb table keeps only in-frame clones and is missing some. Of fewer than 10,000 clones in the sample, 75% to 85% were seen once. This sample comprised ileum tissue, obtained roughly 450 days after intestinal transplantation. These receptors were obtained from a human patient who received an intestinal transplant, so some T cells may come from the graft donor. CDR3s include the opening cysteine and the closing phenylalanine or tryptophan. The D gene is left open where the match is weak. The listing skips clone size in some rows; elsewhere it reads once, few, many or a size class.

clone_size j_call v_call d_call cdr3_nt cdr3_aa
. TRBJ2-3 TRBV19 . TGTGCCAGTAGCGGGAGGACAGGGTTCACAGATACGCAGTATTTT CASSGRTGFTDTQYF
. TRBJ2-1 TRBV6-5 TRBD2 TGTGCCAGCACCCCCCCCGGGGGGGCCTACAATGAGCAGTTCTTC CASTPPGGAYNEQFF
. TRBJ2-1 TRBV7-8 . TGTGCCAGCAGCTTAGGACTATCTCTTAGTGAGCAGTTCTTC CASSLGLSLSEQFF
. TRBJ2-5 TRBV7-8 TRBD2 TGTGCCAGCAGCTTAGTTAGCGGGGAGACCCAGTACTTC CASSLVSGETQYF
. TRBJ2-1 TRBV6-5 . TGTGCCAGCCGACTTTTGGGAAATGGAAATGAGCAGTTCTTC CASRLLGNGNEQFF
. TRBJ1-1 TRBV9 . TGTGCCAGCAGTCGCGGGGGGAACACTGAAGCTTTCTTT CASSRGGNTEAFF
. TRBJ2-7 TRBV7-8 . TGTGCCAGCAGCTTAGCCAGGGGGGTAGGACCCTACGAGCAGTACTTC CASSLARGVGPYEQYF
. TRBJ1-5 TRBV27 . TGTGCCAGCAGTTTATATGGCACAGTGAATCAGCCCCAGCATTTT CASSLYGTVNQPQHF
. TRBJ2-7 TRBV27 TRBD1 TGTGCCAGCTCCCTAAAGGGACAGGCCTACGAGCAGTACTTC CASSLKGQAYEQYF
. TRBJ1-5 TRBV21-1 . TGTGCCAGCAAGGACCCGCTGCGGCAGCCCCAGCATTTT CASKDPLRQPQHF
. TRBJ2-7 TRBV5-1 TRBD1 TGCGCCAGCAGCGCCCTGACAGGGCTATACGAGCAGTACTTC CASSALTGLYEQYF
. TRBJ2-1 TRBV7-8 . TGTGCCAGCCTCGAGGTAGGGGGGGCGAGCAATGAGCAGTTCTTC CASLEVGGASNEQFF
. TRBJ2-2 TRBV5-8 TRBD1 TGTGCCAGCAGCCCTCTCGGACAGGGGTATTACACCGGGGAGCTGTTTTTT CASSPLGQGYYTGELFF
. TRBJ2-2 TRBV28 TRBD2 TGTGCCAGCAGTCTTCGACTAGCGGGGGGGCCCGGGGAGCTGTTTTTT CASSLRLAGGPGELFF
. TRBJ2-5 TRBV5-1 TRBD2 TGCGCCAGCAGCTGGACTAGTCAAGAGACCCAGTACTTC CASSWTSQETQYF
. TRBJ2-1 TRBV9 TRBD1 TGTGCCAGCAGCGTAGCTCCGACAGGGCAGGGGGATGAGCAGTTCTTC CASSVAPTGQGDEQFF
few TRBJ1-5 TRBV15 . TGTGCCACCAGTTGGAGGGGGGATCAGCCCCAGCATTTT CATSWRGDQPQHF
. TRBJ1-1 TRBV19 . TGTGCCAGTAGTAACCCGGCGAGGGGCAACACTGAAGCTTTCTTT CASSNPARGNTEAFF
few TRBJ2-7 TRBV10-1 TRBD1 TGCGCCAGCAGCGCAGGGGGCAACGAGCAGTACTTC CASSAGGNEQYF
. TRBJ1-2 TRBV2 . TGTGCCAGCATCGCTGTCATTTCGTGGGCACACTATGGCTACACCTTC CASIAVISWAHYGYTF
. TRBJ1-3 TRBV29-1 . TGCAGCGTTAGAGTACAGCAAGTCGGAAACACCATATATTTT CSVRVQQVGNTIYF
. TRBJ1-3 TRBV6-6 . TGTGTCAGCAGTTATGAGGCGAACTCTGGAAACACCATATATTTT CVSSYEANSGNTIYF
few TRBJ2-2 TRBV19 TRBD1 TGTGCCAGTAGTGGGGGACAGGGGGCCGGCGGGGAGCTGTTTTTT CASSGGQGAGGELFF
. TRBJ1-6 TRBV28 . TGTGCCAGCAGTTTTGGCAGCCCGTCACCCCTCCACTTT CASSFGSPSPLHF
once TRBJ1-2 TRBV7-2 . TGTGCCAGCAGCTTTACGTACAGCGACTATGGCTACACCTTC CASSFTYSDYGYTF
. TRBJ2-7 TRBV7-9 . TGTGCCAGCACCGGAGGGGGGTACGAGCAGTACTTC CASTGGGYEQYF
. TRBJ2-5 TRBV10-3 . TGTGCCATCAGCCAGTCCGGGGAGACCCAGTACTTC CAISQSGETQYF
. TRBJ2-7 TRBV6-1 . TGTGCCAGCAGTGAATACGGGCGGGTTACCTACGAGCAGTACTTC CASSEYGRVTYEQYF
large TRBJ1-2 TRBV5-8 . TGTGCCAGCAGCTTGGTGCGATCTGCGACCTTC CASSLVRSATF
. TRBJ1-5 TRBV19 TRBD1 TGTGCCAGTACTATCGGACAGGGGAATCAGCCCCAGCATTTT CASTIGQGNQPQHF
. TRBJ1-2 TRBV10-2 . TGCGCCAGCAGTGATGGGGGGGTTCTCTATGGCTACACCTTC CASSDGGVLYGYTF
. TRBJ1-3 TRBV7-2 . TGTGCCAGCAGCTTATATGGCGGAGCTTTTGGAAACACCATATATTTT CASSLYGGAFGNTIYF
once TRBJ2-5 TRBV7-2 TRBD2 TGTGCCAGCAGCTGGACTAGCGGGGGGGCAGAGACCCAGTACTTC CASSWTSGGAETQYF
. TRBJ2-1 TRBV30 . TGTGCCTGGAGTGTAATAAATGAGCAGTTCTTC CAWSVINEQFF
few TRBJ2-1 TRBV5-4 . TGTGCCAGCAGCCTCCAAGGGGCTAGCGACAATGAGCAGTTCTTC CASSLQGASDNEQFF
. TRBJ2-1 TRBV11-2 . TGTGCCAGCAGCTTAGATCCAACCCCCTACAATGAGCAGTTCTTC CASSLDPTPYNEQFF
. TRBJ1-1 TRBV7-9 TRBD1 TGTGCCAGCAGCTTCAGCTCCGGGACAGGGGCTTTCTTT CASSFSSGTGAFF